This entry features one T cell receptor (beta chain) sequence. J gave up 5 bases and V 4 bases, and 12 bases lay outside the gene matches. The germline gives CDR1 SGHRS, CDR2 YFSETQ. The CDR3 sequence is 16 residues long. The data stem from a study of blood T cell repertoires in COVID-19. The authors' processing: Amplified reference gene primers provided the basis for estimating nucleated cell counts. Produced via immunoSEQ multiplex PCR; TCRdb's table is partial and in-frame only. That table is the source of V, J and clone size, and D and trimming were worked out from the DNA. The sample carries 100,000 or so clones, 81% recorded once.

The chain recombines TRBV5-1 with TRBJ1-1, with 9 bases that match TRBD1. The sequence was collected from a woman in her 70s with acute or convalescent COVID-19. The sequencing sample was made of peripheral blood. The CDR3 region is CASSPRTGVARTEAFF. In DNA, the CDR3 is TGCGCCAGCAGCCCCAGGACAGGGGTCGCGAGGACTGAAGCTTTCTTT.